This TCR beta chain was sequenced in a study of shared clonotypes between healthy human individuals. The study, taken as a whole, reports: It was the few donors that limited the genetic and exposure-history diversity represented. In a handful of donors, about 5% of naive CD4 clonotypes appeared in common.

As for this clone: The antigen is not known.

Healthy HIV-negative adults without recent acute infections or vaccinations served as donors. Genomic DNA of every subset was divided equally among multiple immunoSEQ plates. Only in-frame clones appear in the TCRdb table, and some are missing; sequencing was by immunoSEQ multiplex PCR. The sample contains around 2.5 million clones, approximately 93% of which appear only once. Sequenced input: naive CD4+ T cells from PBMCs. The subset: CD45RA+ positively selected. The clonotype originates from a man aged 18 to 29 in good health. Some clones in this sample may be carry-over from other donors' samples.

The CDR3: CASSHGQGPYEQYF. CDR3 DNA sequence: TGCGCCAGCAGCCATGGACAGGGTCCCTACGAGCAGTACTTC. The gene calls are TRBV5-1 and TRBJ2-7; 8 bases match TRBD1. Germline V gene data show CDR1 as SGHRS and CDR2 as YFSETQ. This CDR3 has 14 amino acids. V dropped 4 bases and J dropped 2; count of bases not matched to a gene: 5.